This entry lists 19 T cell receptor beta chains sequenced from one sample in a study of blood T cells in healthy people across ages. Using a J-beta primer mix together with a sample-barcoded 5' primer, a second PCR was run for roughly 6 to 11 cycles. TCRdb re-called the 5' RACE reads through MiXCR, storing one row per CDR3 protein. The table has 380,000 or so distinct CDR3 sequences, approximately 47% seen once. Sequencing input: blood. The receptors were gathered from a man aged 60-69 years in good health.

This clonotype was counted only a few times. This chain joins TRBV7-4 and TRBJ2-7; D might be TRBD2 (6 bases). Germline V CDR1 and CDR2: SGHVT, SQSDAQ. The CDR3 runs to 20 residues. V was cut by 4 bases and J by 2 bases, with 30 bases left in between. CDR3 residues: CASSYEYAGLLGPKTYEQYF. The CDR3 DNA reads TGTGCCAGCAGCTATGAATACGCGGGGTTGTTAGGCCCCAAAACCTACGAGCAGTACTTC. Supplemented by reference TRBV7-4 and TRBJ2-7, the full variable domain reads GAGVSQSPRYKVAKRGRDVALRCDSISGHVTLYWYRQTLGQGSEVLTYSQSDAQRDKSGRPSGRFSAERPERSVSTLKIQRTEQGDSAVYLCASSYEYAGLLGPKTYEQYFGPGTRLTVT.

The CDR3 region has the DNA TGTGCCAGCAGCTTAAGGGGAGACATTCAGTACTTC. This gives the protein CASSLRGDIQYF. This chain uses TRBV7-2 with TRBJ2-4; possibly TRBD1 or TRBD2 for D (5 bases each). V lost 2 bases and J 8 bases, leaving 7 bases between the germline ends. The germline CDR1 and CDR2 sequences are SGHTA and FQGNSA. This CDR3 region has 12 residues.

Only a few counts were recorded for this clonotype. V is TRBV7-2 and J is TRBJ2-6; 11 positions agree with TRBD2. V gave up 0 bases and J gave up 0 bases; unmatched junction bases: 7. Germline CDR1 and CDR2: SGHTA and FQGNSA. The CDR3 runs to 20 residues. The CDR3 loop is CASSLASGGAPSSGANVLTF. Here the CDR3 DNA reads TGTGCCAGCAGCTTAGCTAGCGGGGGGGCCCCAAGCTCTGGGGCCAACGTCCTGACTTTC.

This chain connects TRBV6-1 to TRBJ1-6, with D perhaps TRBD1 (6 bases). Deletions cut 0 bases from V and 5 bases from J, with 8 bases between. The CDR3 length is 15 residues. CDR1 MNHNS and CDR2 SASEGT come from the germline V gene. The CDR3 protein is CASSEAGTNNSPLHF. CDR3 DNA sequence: TGTGCCAGCAGTGAAGCTGGGACAAATAATTCACCCCTCCACTTT.

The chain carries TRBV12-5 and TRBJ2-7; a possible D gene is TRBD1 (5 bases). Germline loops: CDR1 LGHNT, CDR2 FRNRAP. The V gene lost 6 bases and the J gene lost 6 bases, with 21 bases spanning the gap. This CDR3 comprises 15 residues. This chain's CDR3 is CASGSRVNWGSEQYF. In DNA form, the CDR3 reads TGTGCTAGTGGATCTCGGGTGAATTGGGGCTCCGAGCAGTACTTC.

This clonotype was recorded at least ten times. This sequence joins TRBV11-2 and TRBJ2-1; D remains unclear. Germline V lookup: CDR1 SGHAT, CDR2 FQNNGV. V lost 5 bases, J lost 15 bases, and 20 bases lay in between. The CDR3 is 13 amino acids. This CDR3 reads CASSVEIRVQLFF. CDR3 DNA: TGTGCCAGCAGCGTCGAAATCCGGGTACAGCTGTTCTTC.

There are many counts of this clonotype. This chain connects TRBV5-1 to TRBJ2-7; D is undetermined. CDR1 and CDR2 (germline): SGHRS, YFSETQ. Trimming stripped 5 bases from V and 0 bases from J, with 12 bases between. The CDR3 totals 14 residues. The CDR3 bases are TGCGCCAGCAGTCCCAATACGGGCTCCTACGAGCAGTACTTC. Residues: CASSPNTGSYEQYF.

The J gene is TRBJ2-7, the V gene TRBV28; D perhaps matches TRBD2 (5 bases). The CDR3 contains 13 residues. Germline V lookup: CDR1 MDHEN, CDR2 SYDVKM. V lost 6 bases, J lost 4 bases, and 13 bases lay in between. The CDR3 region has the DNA TGTGCCAGCAGGCCCGGGCGAGGGTACGAGCAGTACTTC. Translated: CASRPGRGYEQYF.

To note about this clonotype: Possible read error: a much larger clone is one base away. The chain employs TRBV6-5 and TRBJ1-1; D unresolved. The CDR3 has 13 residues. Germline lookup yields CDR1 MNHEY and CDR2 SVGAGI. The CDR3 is CASRSVTNTGAFF. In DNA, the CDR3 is TGTGCCAGCAGGTCGGTGACGAACACTGGAGCTTTCTTT.

CDR3 in amino acids: CASSLQTGRNTEAFF. As DNA, the CDR3 is TGTGCCAGCAGCCTCCAGACAGGGCGTAACACTGAAGCTTTCTTT. This sequence joins TRBV3-1 and TRBJ1-1, with 7 bases lining up with TRBD1. Germline CDR1 and CDR2: LGHDT and YNNKEL (reference sequence). This CDR3 region has 15 residues. V shed 4 bases and J 2 bases; nucleotides not matched to a gene: 7.

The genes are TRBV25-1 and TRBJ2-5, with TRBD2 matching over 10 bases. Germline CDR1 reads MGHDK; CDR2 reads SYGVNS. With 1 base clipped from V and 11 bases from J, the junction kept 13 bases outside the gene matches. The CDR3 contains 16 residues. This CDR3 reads CASSEFLAGVSNEQYF. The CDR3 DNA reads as TGTGCCAGCAGTGAATTCCTAGCGGGAGTTTCGAATGAGCAGTACTTC.

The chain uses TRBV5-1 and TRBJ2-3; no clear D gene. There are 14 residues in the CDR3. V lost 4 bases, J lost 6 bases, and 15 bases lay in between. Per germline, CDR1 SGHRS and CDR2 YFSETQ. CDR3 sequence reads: CASSPSPTLDTQYF. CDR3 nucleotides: TGCGCCAGCAGCCCGAGCCCTACATTGGATACGCAGTATTTT.

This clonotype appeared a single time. CDR3 nucleotides: TGTGCCAGCAGCTTAGATGGGGGGGCGGATGGCTACACCTTC. Residues: CASSLDGGADGYTF. This sequence joins TRBV7-2 and TRBJ1-2; weak D call: TRBD1 (6 bases). CDR3 length equals 14 residues. Germline CDR1 and CDR2: SGHTA and FQGNSA. The V end lost 1 base, the J end lost 6 bases, and 12 bases lay between the germline ends.

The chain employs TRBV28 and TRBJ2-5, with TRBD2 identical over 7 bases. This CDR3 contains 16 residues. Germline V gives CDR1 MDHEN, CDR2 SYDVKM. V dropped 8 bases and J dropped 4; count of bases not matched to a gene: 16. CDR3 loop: CASGGTGGGPGETQYF. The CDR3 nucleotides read TGTGCCAGCGGGGGAACTGGCGGGGGACCCGGAGAGACCCAGTACTTC.

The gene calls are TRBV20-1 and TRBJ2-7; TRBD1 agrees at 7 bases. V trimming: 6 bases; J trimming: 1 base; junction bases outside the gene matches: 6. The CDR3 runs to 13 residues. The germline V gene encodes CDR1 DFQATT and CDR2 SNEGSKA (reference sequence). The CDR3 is CSAPDRASYEQYF. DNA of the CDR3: TGCAGTGCCCCCGACAGGGCATCCTACGAGCAGTACTTC.

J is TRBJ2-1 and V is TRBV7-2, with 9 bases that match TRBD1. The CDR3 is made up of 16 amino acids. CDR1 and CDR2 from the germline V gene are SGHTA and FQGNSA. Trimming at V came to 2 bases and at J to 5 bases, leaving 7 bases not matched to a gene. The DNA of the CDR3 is TGTGCCAGCAGCTTATTACAGGGGGCGGGACACAATGAGCAGTTCTTC. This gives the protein CASSLLQGAGHNEQFF.

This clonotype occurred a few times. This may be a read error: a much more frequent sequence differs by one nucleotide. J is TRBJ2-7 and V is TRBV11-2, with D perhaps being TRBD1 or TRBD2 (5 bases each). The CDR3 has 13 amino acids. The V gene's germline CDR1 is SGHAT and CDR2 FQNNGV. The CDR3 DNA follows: TGTGCCAGCAGCGTAGAGGTACGGGGCCACCAGTACTTC. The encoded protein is CASSVEVRGHQYF.

CDR3 residues: CASSPRDDTQYF. CDR3 nucleotides: TGTGCCAGCTCACCACGGGACGATACGCAGTATTTT. V is TRBV18 and J is TRBJ2-3; D is perhaps TRBD1 or TRBD2 (5 bases each). This CDR3 spans 12 amino acids. Germline V lookup: CDR1 KGHSH, CDR2 LQKENI. The V and J ends lost 1 base and 6 bases respectively, with 5 bases between them. Supplemented by reference TRBV18 and TRBJ2-3, the full variable domain reads NAGVMQNPRHLVRRRGQEARLRCSPMKGHSHVYWYRQLPEEGLKFMVYLQKENIIDESGMPKERFSAEFPKEGPSILRIQQVVRGDSAAYFCASSPRDDTQYFGPGTRLTVL.

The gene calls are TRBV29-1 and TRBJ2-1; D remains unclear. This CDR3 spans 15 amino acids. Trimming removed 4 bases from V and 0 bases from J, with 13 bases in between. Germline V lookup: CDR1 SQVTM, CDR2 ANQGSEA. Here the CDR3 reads CSVVQSTNSYNEQFF. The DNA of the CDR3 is TGCAGCGTTGTGCAGTCTACCAACTCCTACAATGAGCAGTTCTTC.